This T cell receptor beta chain derives from a study of T cell responses to AZD1222 COVID-19 vaccine. Turning to the study itself: Pooling of second doses given at about 4 or about 12 weeks was done. Overall study findings and caveats: The study identified only a handful of AZD1222 recipients as seropositive at baseline. Females outnumbered males among donors, who were mostly white British; clonal diversity was possibly underestimated.

This CDR3 has 13 residues. The germline V gene has CDR1 SGHTA and CDR2 FQGNSA. Trimming removed 1 base at V and 12 bases at J, with 13 bases between. Repertoires were generated with immunoSEQ multiplex PCR, while TCRdb's copy carries only in-frame clones and drops some. The table includes roughly 100,000 clones, roughly 91% detected once. This clone has just one count. Its antigen remains unidentified. The source of this sequence is an adult in good health. This material consisted of peripheral blood, taken on day 0 of AZD1222 vaccination. The V and J genes are TRBV7-2 and TRBJ2-1; D possibly uses TRBD1 or TRBD2 (6 bases each). The CDR3 here is CASSLGGDTGQFF. The CDR3, as DNA: TGTGCCAGCAGCTTAGGGGGGGACACCGGGCAGTTCTTC.